This T cell receptor (beta chain) is from a study of cytomegalovirus exposure and HLA in healthy donors. Each donor was nominally healthy when sampled (though unrecorded immune exposures were likely). Primers included in the PCR were 60 Vbeta and 13 Jbeta primers. Produced via immunoSEQ multiplex PCR; TCRdb's table is partial and in-frame only. The sample has over 90,000 clones, 60% to 80% seen once. V was clipped by 4 bases and J by 7 bases; unmatched bases: 4. From germline, CDR1 is LGHNA and CDR2 YNFKEQ. The CDR3 runs to 14 residues. Findings and caveats of the study: Sequences of the TCR beta chain were said to predict the HLA-A and HLA-B alleles of most subjects accurately.

This clone came up a few times. The antigen remains unidentified. This rearrangement joins TRBV4-2 to TRBJ1-4, with 9 bases fitting TRBD1. Sequencing was carried out using PBMCs. This sequence originates from a male donor in good health and CMV-seropositive. For the CDR3, the DNA is TGTGCCAGCAGCCTCGGGACAGGGTTTGAAAAACTGTTTTTT. It is translated as CASSLGTGFEKLFF.